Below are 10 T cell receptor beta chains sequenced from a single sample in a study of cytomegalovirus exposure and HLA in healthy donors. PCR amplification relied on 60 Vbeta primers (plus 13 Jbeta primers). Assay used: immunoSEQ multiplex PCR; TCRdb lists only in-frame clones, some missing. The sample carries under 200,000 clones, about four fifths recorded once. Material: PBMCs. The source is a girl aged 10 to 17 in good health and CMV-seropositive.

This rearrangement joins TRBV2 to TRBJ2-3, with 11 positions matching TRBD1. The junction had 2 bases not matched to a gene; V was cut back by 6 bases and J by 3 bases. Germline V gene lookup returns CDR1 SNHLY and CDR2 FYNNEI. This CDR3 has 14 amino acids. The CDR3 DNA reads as TGTGCCAGCAGACGGGACAGGGGGACAGATACGCAGTATTTT. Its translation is CASRRDRGTDTQYF.

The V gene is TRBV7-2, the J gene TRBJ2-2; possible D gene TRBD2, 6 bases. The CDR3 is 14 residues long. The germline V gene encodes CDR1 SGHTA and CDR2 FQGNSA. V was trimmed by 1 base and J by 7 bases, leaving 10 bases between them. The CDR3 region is CASSLVWGVGELFF. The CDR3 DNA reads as TGTGCCAGCAGCTTAGTATGGGGGGTCGGGGAGCTGTTTTTT.

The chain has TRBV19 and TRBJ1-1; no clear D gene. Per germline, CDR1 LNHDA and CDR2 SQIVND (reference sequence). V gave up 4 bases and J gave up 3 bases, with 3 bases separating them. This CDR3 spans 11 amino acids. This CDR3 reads CASSTYTEAFF. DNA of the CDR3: TGTGCCAGTAGTACCTACACTGAAGCTTTCTTT.

The CDR3 coding sequence is TGTGCCTGGAGTGACAGGACAGGAACGTTAGGGGATACGCAGTATTTT. Amino acids: CAWSDRTGTLGDTQYF. This sequence joins TRBV30 and TRBJ2-3; 7 nucleotides line up with TRBD1. The CDR3 is made up of 16 amino acids. Germline CDR1 GTSNPN, CDR2 SVGIG (reference sequence). The ends lost 1 base at V and 6 bases at J; junction bases unmatched: 13.

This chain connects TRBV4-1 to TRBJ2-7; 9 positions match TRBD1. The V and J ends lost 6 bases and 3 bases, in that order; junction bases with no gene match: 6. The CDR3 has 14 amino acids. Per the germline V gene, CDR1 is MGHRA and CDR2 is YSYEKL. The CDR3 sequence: CASRSPGQGYEQYF. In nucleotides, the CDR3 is TGCGCCAGCAGATCTCCGGGACAGGGCTACGAGCAGTACTTC.

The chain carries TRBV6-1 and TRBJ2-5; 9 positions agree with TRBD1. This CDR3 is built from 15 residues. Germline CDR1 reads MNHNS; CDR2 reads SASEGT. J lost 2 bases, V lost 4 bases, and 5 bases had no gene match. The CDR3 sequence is CASSVLGTGQETQYF. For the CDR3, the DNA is TGTGCCAGCAGTGTGCTTGGGACAGGGCAAGAGACCCAGTACTTC.

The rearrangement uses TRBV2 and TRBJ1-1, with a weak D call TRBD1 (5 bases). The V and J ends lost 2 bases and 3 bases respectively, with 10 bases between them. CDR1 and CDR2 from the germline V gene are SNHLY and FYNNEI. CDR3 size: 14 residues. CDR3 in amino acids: CASSEQGLDTEAFF. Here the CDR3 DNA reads TGTGCCAGCAGTGAACAGGGCCTGGACACTGAAGCTTTCTTT.

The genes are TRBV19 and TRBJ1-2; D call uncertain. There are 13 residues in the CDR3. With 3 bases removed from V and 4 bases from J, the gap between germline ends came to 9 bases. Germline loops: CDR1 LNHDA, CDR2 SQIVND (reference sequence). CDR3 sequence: CASSMTGGYGYTF. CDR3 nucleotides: TGTGCCAGTAGTATGACGGGAGGCTATGGCTACACCTTC.

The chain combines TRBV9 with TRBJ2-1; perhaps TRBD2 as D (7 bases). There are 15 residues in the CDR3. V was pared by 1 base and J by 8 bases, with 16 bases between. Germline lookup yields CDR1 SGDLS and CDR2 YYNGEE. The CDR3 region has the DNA TGTGCCAGCAGCGTATGGGGCGGGGGCAACGATGAGCAGTTCTTC. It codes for CASSVWGGGNDEQFF.

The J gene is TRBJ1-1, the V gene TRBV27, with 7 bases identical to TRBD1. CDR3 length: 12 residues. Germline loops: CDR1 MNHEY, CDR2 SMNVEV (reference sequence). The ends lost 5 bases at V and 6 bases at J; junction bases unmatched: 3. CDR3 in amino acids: CASSIRGAEAFF. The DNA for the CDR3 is TGTGCCAGCAGTATCAGGGGGGCTGAAGCTTTCTTT.